A selection of T cell receptor beta chains follows, all from one sample in a study of CD8+CD57+ T cells in acquired aplastic anemia. Each CDR3 protein is one row after TCRdb ran MiXCR on the reads. The table lists around 200,000 distinct CDR3 sequences, about 53% of them singletons. Sequencing was carried out using sorted CD4+, CD8+, or CD8+CD57+ T cells (not recorded which) from PBMCs. The receptors were sampled from a human donor in good health, serving as a control. Each CDR3 is given without its conserved first and last residue. Fields, in order: V gene, clone size, J gene, CDR3 protein. Expanded clones get a size class; other rows say once, few or many, or leave the size out.

TRBV20-1	many	TRBJ2-5	SARDLTPRDFQETQY
TRBV20-1	-	TRBJ2-3	SVQYYTQY
TRBV7-2	-	TRBJ1-6	ASSSISGSPLH
TRBV10-3	many	TRBJ1-2	AISESDLESYGYT
TRBV19	-	TRBJ1-3	ASSIGAGSSGNTIY
TRBV7-2	-	TRBJ2-5	ASSEMGWGTEETQY
TRBV2	-	TRBJ2-5	ASSESSNLETQY
TRBV11-2	-	TRBJ2-6	ASSLQTGSGANVLT
TRBV7-9	many	TRBJ1-2	ASSPGWNYGYT
TRBV18	many	TRBJ1-1	ASSPRTDEAF
TRBV4-2	-	TRBJ1-5	ASSPGTEVNQPQH
TRBV28	many	TRBJ1-5	ASNLGQGSQPQH
TRBV19	-	TRBJ2-1	ASSGDRVGDNEQF
TRBV10-3	-	TRBJ2-6	ASSGPHPGQGANVLT
TRBV19	-	TRBJ1-2	ASSPRGGVDYGYT
TRBV7-9	-	TRBJ2-5	AGRPPGLAVQETQY
TRBV10-3	many	TRBJ2-1	AITGQGLNEQF
TRBV20-1	-	TRBJ2-3	SAKRGGGTDTQY
TRBV6-5	once	TRBJ2-3	ASSEAGGADTQY
TRBV20-1	-	TRBJ1-2	SAIPGLAGGHGYT
TRBV5-6	-	TRBJ1-2	ASSRGLAGVHGYT
TRBV10-3	many	TRBJ1-6	AISASSSYNSPLH